This TCR beta chain originates from a study of blood T cell repertoires in COVID-19 (dated by TCRdb to between 2020 and 2021). Broadly, across the study: Samples from collaborators originated in the United States, Italy and Spain and spanned both the acute and convalescent phases of COVID-19. The prospective study material was composed of cDNA or gDNA derived from T cells, B-cell-depleted T cells, or PBMCs. The dataset comprised deeply sampled blood TCRbeta repertoires from subjects exposed to, actively infected with, or recovered from COVID-19. The repertoires were made available in a free public database intended to serve as a resource for research on the immune response to SARS-CoV-2. The samples were drawn from the first 160 participants of the ongoing ImmuneRACE study and from more than 1,000 subjects provided by 6 global collaborators. Sample metadata almost always included a de-identified subject ID, COVID-19 status, age in years and sex. Where HLA class I and class II types were available, the types were taken from metadata supplied by the sample provider, not from assay-based typing.

V and J lose 6 bases and 0 bases, and a span of 8 bases separates them. The germline V gene specifies LGHNT as CDR1 and FRNRAP as CDR2. The CDR3 has 14 amino acids, counting the end cysteine and phenylalanine. Just CDR3 DNA is preserved here, 42 bases in frame from base 1. The immunoSEQ Assay, a bias-controlled multiplex PCR, was used to amplify TCRbeta CDR3 regions from genomic DNA. Per the source publication's procedure: The number of nucleated cells in each sample was estimated from the amplification of reference gene primers within the assay. To quantify the absolute abundance of each unique TCRbeta CDR3 rearrangement, sequence reads were collapsed and filtered. Productive Simpson clonality was computed per sample as the square root of Simpson's diversity index over productive rearrangements. The table was pulled from immuneACCESS by TCRdb, which kept in-frame rearrangements only. Such tables lose some clones; where checked, under half of the loss comes from unresolved V genes, and the rest has no known cause. V and J calls and clone size are given by that table; D and trimming were obtained from the DNA. Counted in this sample were roughly 250,000 clones; 65% to 90% of them appeared once. Of the sample, 2.5% to 3% falls within the top ten clones.

Each collaborating institution followed its own protocols to collect whole blood in K2EDTA tubes. For TCRbeta analysis, collaborators shipped samples as frozen whole blood, isolated PBMCs, or DNA extracted from either of those sample types. Summary of the overall study and its limitations: The quantity of clinical and demographic metadata differed by source and by participant and was supplied without curation.

To note about this clone: Which antigen it targets is not known. Base-call qualities are not available, and no considerably larger clone is one nucleotide away.

The chain employs TRBV12-5 and TRBJ1-4, with no confident D gene call. The sequencing input was peripheral blood. This receptor was obtained from a woman aged 55-69 years with active or convalescent COVID-19. Here the CDR3 is given as CASGPGSTNEKLFF. Read as DNA, the sequence is TGTGCTAGTGGCCCAGGCTCAACTAATGAAAAACTGTTTTTT.